Shown below are 3 T cell receptor beta chains from a single sample sequenced in a study of blood T cell repertoires in COVID-19. TCRdb's table, derived via immunoSEQ multiplex PCR, lists solely in-frame clones and lacks some. The data hold 200,000 to 250,000 clones, with approximately 82% observed a single time. Source material: peripheral blood. The receptors stem from a woman between 35 and 50 years old with acute or convalescent COVID-19.

The chain carries TRBV10-2 and TRBJ2-1; D possibly corresponds to TRBD1 (5 bases). V gave up 8 bases and J gave up 4 bases, with 12 bases separating them. The germline V gene has CDR1 WSHSY and CDR2 SAAADI. The CDR3 extends over 13 amino acids. The CDR3 DNA reads as TGCGCCAGCCAGGGCGCCTTTTACAATGAGCAGTTCTTC. It is translated as CASQGAFYNEQFF.

The J gene is TRBJ2-1, the V gene TRBV3-1 (or the pseudogene TRBV3-2); weak D call: TRBD1 (5 bases). Germline lookup yields CDR1 LGHDT and CDR2 YNNKEL (reference sequence). The CDR3 runs to 16 residues. V lost 0 bases, J lost 3 bases, and 12 bases lay in between. This chain's CDR3 is CASSQDEWQGYNEQFF. CDR3 nucleotides: TGTGCCAGCAGCCAAGACGAATGGCAGGGCTACAATGAGCAGTTCTTC.

The CDR3 is CASSVFRQGGETQYF. The CDR3 DNA is TGTGCCAGCAGCGTCTTTAGACAGGGAGGAGAGACCCAGTACTTC. The V and J genes are TRBV9 and TRBJ2-5, with D maybe TRBD1 (7 bases). V shed 2 bases and J shed 4 bases, with 15 bases lying between them. The CDR3 has 15 residues. Looked up from germline, CDR1 is SGDLS and CDR2 is YYNGEE.